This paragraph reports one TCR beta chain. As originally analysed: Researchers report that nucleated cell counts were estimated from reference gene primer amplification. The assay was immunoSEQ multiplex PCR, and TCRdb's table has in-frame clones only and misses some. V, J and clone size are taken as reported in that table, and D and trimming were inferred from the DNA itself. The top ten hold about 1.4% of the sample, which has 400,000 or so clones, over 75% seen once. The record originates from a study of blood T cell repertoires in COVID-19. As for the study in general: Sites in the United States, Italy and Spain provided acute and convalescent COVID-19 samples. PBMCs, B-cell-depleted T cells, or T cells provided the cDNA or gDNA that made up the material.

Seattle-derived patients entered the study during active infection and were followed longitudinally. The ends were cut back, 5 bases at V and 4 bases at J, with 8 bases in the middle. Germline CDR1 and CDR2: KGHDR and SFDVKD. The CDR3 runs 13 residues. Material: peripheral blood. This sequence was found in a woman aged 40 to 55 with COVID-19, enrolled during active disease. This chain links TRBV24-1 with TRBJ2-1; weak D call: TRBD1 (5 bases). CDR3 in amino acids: CATSGDSYNEQFF. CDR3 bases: TGTGCCACCAGTGGTGACAGTTACAATGAGCAGTTCTTC.